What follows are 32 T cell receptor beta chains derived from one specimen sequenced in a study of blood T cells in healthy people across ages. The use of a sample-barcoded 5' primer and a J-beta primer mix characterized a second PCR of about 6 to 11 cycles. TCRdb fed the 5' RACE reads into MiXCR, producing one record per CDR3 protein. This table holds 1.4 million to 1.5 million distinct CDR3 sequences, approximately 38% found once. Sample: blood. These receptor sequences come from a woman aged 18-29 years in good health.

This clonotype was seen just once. CDR3 residues: CSARDASPNPVTDTQYF. In DNA, the CDR3 is TGCAGTGCTAGAGACGCTTCTCCGAATCCTGTTACAGATACGCAGTATTTT. The V call is TRBV20-1, the J call TRBJ2-3; D is unresolved. The CDR3 consists of 17 residues. Germline CDR1 is DFQATT and CDR2 is SNEGSKA (reference sequence). Trimming left V 0 bases short and J 3 bases short, with 19 bases between.

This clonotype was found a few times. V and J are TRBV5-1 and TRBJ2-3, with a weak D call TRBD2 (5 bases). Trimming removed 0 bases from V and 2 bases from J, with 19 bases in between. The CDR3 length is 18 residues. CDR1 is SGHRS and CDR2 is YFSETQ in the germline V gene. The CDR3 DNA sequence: TGCGCCAGCAGCTTGGGGCGGGCGGAGACAAGATTCACAGATACGCAGTATTTT. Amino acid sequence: CASSLGRAETRFTDTQYF.

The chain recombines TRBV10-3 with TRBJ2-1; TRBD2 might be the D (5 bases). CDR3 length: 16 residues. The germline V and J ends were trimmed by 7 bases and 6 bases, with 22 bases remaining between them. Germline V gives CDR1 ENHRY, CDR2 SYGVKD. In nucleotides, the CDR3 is TGTGCCATCATGGAGACACTAGTGGGGTGGGGCAATGAGCAGTTCTTC. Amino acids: CAIMETLVGWGNEQFF.

In nucleotides, the CDR3 is TGTGCCACCAGCACCCTAGACAGGGTCCACGAGCAGTACTTC. Translated: CATSTLDRVHEQYF. V is TRBV15 and J is TRBJ2-7, with 7 bases aligning to TRBD1. In germline, CDR1 is LNHNV, CDR2 YYDKDF (reference sequence). Trimming at V came to 4 bases and at J to 5 bases, leaving 8 bases not matched to a gene. The CDR3 runs to 14 residues.

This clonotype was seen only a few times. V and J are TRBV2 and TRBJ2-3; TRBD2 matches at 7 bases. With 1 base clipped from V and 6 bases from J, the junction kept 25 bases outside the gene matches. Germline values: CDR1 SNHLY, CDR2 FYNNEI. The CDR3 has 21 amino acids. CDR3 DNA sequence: TGTGCCAGCAGTGAAGATTCCCTCCAATGGGGGAGGGCCCGCAGCGGGGATACGCAGTATTTT. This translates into CASSEDSLQWGRARSGDTQYF. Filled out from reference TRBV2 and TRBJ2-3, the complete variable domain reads EPEVTQTPSHQVTQMGQEVILRCVPISNHLYFYWYRQILGQKVEFLVSFYNNEISEKSEIFDDQFSVERPDGSNFTLKIRSTKLEDSAMYFCASSEDSLQWGRARSGDTQYFGPGTRLTVL.

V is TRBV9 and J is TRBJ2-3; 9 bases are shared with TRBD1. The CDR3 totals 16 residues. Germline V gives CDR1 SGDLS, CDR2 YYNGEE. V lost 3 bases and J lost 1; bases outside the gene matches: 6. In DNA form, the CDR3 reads TGTGCCAGCAGCGGGAGTGGGGACAGGGGCACAGATACGCAGTATTTT. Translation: CASSGSGDRGTDTQYF. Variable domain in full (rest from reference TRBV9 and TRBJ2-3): DSGVTQTPKHLITATGQRVTLRCSPRSGDLSVYWYQQSLDQGLQFLIQYYNGEERAKGNILERFSAQQFPDLHSELNLSSLELGDSALYFCASSGSGDRGTDTQYFGPGTRLTVL.

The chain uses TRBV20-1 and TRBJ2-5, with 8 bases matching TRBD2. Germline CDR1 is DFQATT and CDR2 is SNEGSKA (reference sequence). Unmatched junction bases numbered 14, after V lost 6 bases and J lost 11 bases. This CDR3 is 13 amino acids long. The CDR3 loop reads CSALTSGGDEQYF. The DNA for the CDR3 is TGCAGTGCCTTAACTAGCGGTGGCGATGAGCAGTACTTC.

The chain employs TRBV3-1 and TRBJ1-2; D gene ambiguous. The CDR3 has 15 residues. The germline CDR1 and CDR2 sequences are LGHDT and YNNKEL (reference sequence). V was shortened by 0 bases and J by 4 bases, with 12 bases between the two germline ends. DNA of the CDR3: TGTGCCAGCAGCCAAGAGGGGTGGGATTTCTATGGCTACACCTTC. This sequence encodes CASSQEGWDFYGYTF.

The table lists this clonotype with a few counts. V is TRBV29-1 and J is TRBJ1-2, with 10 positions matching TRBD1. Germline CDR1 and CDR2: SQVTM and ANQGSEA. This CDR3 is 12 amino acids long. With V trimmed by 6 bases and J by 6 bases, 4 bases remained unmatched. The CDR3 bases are TGCAGCGTACGACAGGGGGCGGATGGCTACACCTTC. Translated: CSVRQGADGYTF.

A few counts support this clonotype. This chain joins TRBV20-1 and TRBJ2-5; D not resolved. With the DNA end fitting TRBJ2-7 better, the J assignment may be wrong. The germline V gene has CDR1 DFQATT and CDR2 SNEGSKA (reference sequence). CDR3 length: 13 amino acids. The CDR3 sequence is CSARGPPSTEQYF. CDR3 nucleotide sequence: TGCAGTGCTAGGGGCCCCCCAAGTACCGAGCAGTACTTC.

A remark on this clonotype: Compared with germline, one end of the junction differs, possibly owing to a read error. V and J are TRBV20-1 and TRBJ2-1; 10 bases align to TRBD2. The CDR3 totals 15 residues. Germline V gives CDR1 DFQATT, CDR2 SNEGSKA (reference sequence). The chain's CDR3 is CSAQGAGGPVNGQFF. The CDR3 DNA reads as TGCAGTGCTCAAGGAGCGGGAGGGCCGGTCAATGGGCAGTTCTTC.

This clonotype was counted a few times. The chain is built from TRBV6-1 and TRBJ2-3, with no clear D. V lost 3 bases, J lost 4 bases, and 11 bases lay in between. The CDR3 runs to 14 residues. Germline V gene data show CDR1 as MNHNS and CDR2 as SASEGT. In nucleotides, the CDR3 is TGTGCCAGCAGTGACCAAGTTCCCCCAGATACGCAGTATTTT. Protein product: CASSDQVPPDTQYF.

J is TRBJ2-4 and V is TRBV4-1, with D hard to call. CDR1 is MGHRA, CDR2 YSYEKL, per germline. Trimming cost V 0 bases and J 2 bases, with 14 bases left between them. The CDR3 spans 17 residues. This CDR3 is CASSQELGYRPKNIQYF. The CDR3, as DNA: TGCGCCAGCAGCCAAGAGTTGGGTTACAGACCCAAAAACATTCAGTACTTC.

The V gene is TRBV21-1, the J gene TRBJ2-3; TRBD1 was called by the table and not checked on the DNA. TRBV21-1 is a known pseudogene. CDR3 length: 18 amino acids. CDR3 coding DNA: TGTGCCAGCAGCAAACATCGGGGGCGCAGGGGAAGCACAGATACGCAGTATTTT. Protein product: CASSKHRGRRGSTDTQYF.

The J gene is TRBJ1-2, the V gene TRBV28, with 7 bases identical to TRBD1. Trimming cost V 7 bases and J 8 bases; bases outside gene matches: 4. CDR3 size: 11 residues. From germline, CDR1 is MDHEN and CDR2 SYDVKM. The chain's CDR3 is CASNTGEGYTF. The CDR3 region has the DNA TGTGCCAGCAACACAGGGGAGGGCTACACCTTC.

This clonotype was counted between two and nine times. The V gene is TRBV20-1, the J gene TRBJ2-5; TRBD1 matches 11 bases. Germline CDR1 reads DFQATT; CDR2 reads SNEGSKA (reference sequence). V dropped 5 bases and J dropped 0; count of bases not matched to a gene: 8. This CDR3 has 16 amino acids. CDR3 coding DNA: TGCAGTGCTCGGGACAGGGGGTCCAAGTACCAAGAGACCCAGTACTTC. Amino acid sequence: CSARDRGSKYQETQYF.

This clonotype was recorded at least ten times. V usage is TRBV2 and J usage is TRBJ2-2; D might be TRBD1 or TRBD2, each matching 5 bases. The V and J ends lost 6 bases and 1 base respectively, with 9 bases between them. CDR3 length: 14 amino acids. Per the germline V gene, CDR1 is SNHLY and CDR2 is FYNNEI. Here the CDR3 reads CASRRDENTGELFF. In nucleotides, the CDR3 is TGTGCCAGCAGAAGGGACGAGAACACCGGGGAGCTGTTTTTT. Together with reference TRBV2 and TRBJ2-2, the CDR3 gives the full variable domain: EPEVTQTPSHQVTQMGQEVILRCVPISNHLYFYWYRQILGQKVEFLVSFYNNEISEKSEIFDDQFSVERPDGSNFTLKIRSTKLEDSAMYFCASRRDENTGELFFGEGSRLTVL.

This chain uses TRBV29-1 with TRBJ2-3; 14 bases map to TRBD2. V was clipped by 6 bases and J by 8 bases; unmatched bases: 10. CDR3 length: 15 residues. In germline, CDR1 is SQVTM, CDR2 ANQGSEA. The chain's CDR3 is CSVLGTSGGPGTQYF. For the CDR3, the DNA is TGCAGCGTCCTAGGGACTAGCGGGGGTCCAGGTACGCAGTATTTT.

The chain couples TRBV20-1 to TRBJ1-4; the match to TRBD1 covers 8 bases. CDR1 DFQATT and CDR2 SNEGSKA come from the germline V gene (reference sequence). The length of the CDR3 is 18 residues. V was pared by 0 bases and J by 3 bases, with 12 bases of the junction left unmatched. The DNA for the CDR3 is TGCAGTGCTAGAGATCTTAATAATCCACAGGGGGCTAATGAAAAACTGTTTTTT. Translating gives CSARDLNNPQGANEKLFF.

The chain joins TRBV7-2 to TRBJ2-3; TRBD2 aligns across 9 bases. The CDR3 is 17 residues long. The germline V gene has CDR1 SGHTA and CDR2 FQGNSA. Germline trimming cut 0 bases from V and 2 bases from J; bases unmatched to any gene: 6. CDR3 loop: CASSLALAGTFTDTQYF. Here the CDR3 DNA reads TGTGCCAGCAGCTTAGCCCTAGCGGGGACTTTCACAGATACGCAGTATTTT.

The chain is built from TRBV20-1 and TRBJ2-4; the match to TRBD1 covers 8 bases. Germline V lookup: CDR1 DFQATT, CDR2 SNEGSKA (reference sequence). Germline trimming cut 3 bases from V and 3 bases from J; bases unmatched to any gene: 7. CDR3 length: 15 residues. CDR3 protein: CSARDRVLVKNIQYF. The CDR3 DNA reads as TGCAGTGCTAGGGACAGGGTGCTTGTCAAAAACATTCAGTACTTC.

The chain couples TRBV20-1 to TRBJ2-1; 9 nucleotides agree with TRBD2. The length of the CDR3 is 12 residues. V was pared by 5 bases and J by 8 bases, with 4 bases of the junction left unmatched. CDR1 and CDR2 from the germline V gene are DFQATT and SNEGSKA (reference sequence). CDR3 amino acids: CSAFGTSYEQFF. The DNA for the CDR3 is TGCAGTGCTTTCGGGACTAGCTATGAGCAGTTCTTC.

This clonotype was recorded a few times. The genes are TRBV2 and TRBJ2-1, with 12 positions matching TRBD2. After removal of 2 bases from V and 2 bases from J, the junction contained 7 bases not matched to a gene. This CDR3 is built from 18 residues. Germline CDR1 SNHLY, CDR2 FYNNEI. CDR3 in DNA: TGTGCCAGCAGTGAAACGGCTAGCGGGGGGGCCGCCTACAATGAGCAGTTCTTC. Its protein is CASSETASGGAAYNEQFF.

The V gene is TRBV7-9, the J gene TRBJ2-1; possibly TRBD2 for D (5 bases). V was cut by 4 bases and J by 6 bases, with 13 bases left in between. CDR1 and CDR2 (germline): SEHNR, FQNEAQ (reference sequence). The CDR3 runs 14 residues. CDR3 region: CASSYSEEINEQFF. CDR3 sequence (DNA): TGTGCCAGCAGCTATAGCGAAGAAATCAATGAGCAGTTCTTC.

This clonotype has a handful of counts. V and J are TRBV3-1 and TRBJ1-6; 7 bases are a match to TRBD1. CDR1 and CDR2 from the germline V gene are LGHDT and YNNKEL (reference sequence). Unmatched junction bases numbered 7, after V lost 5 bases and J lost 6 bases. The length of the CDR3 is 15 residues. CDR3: CASSTSTGSNSPLHF. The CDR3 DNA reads TGTGCCAGCAGCACTTCGACAGGGTCTAATTCACCCCTCCACTTT. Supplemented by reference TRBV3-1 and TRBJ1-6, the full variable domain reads DTAVSQTPKYLVTQMGNDKSIKCEQNLGHDTMYWYKQDSKKFLKIMFSYNNKELIINETVPNRFSPKSPDKAHLNLHINSLELGDSAVYFCASSTSTGSNSPLHFGNGTRLTVT.

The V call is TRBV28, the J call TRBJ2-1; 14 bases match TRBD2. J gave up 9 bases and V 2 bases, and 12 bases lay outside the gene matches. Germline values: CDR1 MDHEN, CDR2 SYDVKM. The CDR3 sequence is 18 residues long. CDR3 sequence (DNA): TGTGCCAGCAGTTTACCCCGTGCCGGGACTAGCGGGAGAGGTGAGCAGTTCTTC. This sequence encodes CASSLPRAGTSGRGEQFF.

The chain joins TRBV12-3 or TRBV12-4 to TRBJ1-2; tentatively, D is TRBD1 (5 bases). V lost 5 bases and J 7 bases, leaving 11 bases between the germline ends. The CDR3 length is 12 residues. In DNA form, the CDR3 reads TGTGCCAGCAGTCAGGGACCGATTGGCTACACCTTC. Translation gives CASSQGPIGYTF.

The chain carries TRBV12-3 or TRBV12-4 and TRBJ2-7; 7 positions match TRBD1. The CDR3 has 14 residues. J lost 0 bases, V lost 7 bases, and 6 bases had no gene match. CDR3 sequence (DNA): TGTGCCAGCACTTTGGGGACAGTCTCCTACGAGCAGTACTTC. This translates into CASTLGTVSYEQYF.

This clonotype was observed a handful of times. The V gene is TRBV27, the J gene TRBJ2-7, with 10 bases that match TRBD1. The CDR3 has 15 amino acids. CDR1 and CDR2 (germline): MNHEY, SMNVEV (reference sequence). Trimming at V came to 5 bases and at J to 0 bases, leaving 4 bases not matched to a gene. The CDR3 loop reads CASSTWTGGSYEQYF. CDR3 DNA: TGTGCCAGCAGTACTTGGACAGGGGGCTCCTACGAGCAGTACTTC.

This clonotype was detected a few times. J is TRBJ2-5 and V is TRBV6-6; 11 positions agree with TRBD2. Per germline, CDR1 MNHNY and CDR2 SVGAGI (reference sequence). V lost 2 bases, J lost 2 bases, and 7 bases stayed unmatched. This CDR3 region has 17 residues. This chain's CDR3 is CASSYPSGLAEQETQYF. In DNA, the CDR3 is TGTGCCAGCAGTTACCCATCGGGACTAGCGGAACAAGAGACCCAGTACTTC.

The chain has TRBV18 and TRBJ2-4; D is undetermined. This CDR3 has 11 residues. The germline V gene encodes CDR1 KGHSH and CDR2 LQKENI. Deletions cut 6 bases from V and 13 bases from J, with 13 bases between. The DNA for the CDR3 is TGTGCCAGCTCCTTCGAGGATTTCCAGTACTTC. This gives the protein CASSFEDFQYF.

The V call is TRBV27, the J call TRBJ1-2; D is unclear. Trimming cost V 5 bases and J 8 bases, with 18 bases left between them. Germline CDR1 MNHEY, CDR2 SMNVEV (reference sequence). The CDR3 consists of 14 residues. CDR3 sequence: CASSPYEREWGYTF. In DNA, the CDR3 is TGTGCCAGCAGTCCCTATGAACGCGAATGGGGCTACACCTTC.